This T cell receptor (beta chain) was recovered during a study of control samples from healthy donors and cancer patients. Germline V gene data show CDR1 as MDHEN and CDR2 as SYDVKM. CDR3 size: 14 residues. Trimming pared 4 bases from V and 3 bases from J, leaving 10 bases between. Method: immunoSEQ multiplex PCR; TCRdb's copy keeps in-frame clones and lacks some. The sample carries 40,000 to 55,000 clones, 93% recorded once. Material for sequencing was PBMCs. The chain recombines TRBV28 with TRBJ1-5; D remains unclear. The origin of this receptor is a woman between 45 and 65 years old with head and neck cancer. CDR3 nucleotide sequence: TGTGCCAGCAGTTCCCCACATATCAATCAGCCCCAGCATTTT. Translated: CASSSPHINQPQHF.